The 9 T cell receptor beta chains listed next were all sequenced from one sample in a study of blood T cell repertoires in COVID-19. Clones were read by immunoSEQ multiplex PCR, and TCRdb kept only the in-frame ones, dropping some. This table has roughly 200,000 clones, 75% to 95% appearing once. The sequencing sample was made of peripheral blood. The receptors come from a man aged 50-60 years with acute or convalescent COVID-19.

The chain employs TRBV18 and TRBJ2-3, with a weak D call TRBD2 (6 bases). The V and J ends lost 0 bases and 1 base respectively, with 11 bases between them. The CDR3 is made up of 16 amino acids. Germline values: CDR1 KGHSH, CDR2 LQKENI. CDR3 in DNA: TGTGCCAGCTCACCACCGGGCGGCGGGGGCACAGATACGCAGTATTTT. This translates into CASSPPGGGGTDTQYF.

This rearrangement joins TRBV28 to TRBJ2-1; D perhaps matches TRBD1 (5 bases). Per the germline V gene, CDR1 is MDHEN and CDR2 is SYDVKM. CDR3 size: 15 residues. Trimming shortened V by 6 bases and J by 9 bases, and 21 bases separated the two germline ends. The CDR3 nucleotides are TGTGCCAGCAGGCCGCCCCATCCAGGGCGAAGTGAGCAGTTCTTC. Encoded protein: CASRPPHPGRSEQFF.

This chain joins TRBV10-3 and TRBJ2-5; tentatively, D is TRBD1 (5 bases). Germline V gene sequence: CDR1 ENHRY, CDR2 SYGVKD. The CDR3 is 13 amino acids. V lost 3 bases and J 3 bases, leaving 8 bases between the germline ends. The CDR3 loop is CAISDSTEETQYF. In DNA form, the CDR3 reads TGTGCCATCAGTGATTCGACAGAAGAGACCCAGTACTTC.

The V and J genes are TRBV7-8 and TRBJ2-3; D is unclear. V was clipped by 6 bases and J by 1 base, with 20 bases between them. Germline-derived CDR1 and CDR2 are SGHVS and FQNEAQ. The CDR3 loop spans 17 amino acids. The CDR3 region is CASSLTYVGQGTDTQYF. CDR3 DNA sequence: TGTGCCAGCAGTTTAACGTATGTGGGCCAGGGCACAGATACGCAGTATTTT.

The CDR3 loop is CASSEGGPDTQYF. The CDR3, as DNA: TGTGCCAGCAGTGAAGGGGGGCCAGATACGCAGTATTTT. This chain joins TRBV6-1 and TRBJ2-3; TRBD1 might be the D (6 bases). Germline V gene lookup returns CDR1 MNHNS and CDR2 SASEGT. The CDR3 length is 13 residues. Trimming cost V 1 base and J 4 bases, with 6 bases left between them.

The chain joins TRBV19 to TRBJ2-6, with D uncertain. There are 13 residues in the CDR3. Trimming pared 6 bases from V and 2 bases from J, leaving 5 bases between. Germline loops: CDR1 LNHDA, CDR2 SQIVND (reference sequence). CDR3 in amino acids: CASSLPGANVLTF. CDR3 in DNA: TGTGCCAGTAGCCTCCCTGGGGCCAACGTCCTGACTTTC.

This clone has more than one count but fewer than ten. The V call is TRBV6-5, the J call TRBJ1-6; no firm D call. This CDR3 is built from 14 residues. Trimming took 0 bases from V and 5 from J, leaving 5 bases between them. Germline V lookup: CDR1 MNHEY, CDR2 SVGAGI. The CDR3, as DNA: TGTGCCAGCAGTTACTCGAGGAATAATTCACCCCTCCACTTT. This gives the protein CASSYSRNNSPLHF.

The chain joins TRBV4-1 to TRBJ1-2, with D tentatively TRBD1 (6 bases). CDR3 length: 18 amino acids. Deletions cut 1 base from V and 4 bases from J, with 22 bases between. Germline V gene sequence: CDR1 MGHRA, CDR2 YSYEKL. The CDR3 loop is CASSQGPPHRDPGYGYTF. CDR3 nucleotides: TGCGCCAGCAGCCAAGGTCCCCCCCACAGGGATCCGGGCTATGGCTACACCTTC.

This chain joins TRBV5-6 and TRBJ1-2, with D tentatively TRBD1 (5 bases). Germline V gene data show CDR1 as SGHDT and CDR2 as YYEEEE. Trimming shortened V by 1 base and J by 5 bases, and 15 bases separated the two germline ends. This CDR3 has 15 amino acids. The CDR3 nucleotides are TGTGCCAGCAGCTTGCGAGTGGCAGGGAAATATGGCTACACCTTC. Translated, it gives CASSLRVAGKYGYTF.